The TCR beta chain described here comes from a study of PD-L1 blockade in urothelial cancer. Whole-study context: Blood underwent analysis 3 weeks (second dose) and 6 weeks after treatment began. There were a median of approximately 150,000 T cells in blood samples. General study results and limits: Those with durable benefit had larger increases in tumor-associated blood clones at 3 weeks.

A remark on this clone: Its specificity is unknown.

From germline, CDR1 is MGHRA and CDR2 YSYEKL. Trimming took 4 bases from V and 2 from J; bases not matched to a gene: 9. CDR3 length: 16 residues. Stated time point: peripheral blood 6 weeks after treatment start. Every PCR got spiked synthetic TCR analog templates. Measured with immunoSEQ multiplex PCR; TCRdb has only the in-frame clones, and not every one. Of 29,000 or so clones listed, about 79% are singletons. The V and J genes are TRBV4-1 and TRBJ2-7; 9 positions match TRBD2. This clonotype originated in a man aged 70-80 years with urothelial cancer. Source: PBMCs, taken around atezolizumab (anti-PD-L1) treatment. CDR3 nucleotide sequence: TGCGCCAGCAGCCTCTCCCCGGGCGGGGGGGCCTACGAGCAGTACTTC. Encoded protein: CASSLSPGGGAYEQYF.